The rows below give T cell receptor beta chains drawn from one sample of a study of OX40 agonist ivuxolimab in advanced cancers. This table comes from immunoSEQ multiplex PCR, and its TCRdb copy is limited to in-frame clones, with some not included. The sample holds around 63,000 clones, 85% to 90% seen once. Here the sequenced sample was CD4+ or CD8+ T cells sorted from blood, taken in a trial of the OX40 agonist ivuxolimab. Receptors originate from an adult with an advanced solid tumor such as melanoma, head and neck, liver or kidney cancer. The CDR3 runs from the conserved cysteine through the conserved F or W. Fields, in order: D gene, J gene, clone size, V gene, CDR3 protein, CDR3 DNA. D genes are given only for firm matches. The size field is filled for only some rows; it gives once, few, many or a size class.

>-|TRBJ2-7|-|TRBV4-1
CASSHTLVRSYEQYF
TGCGCCAGCAGCCACACACTAGTCAGGTCCTACGAGCAGTACTTC
>-|TRBJ2-7|-|TRBV4-1
CASSRVQGHEQYF
TGCGCCAGCAGCCGAGTACAGGGACACGAGCAGTACTTC
>-|TRBJ1-6|-|TRBV11-1
CASSGGVGSPLHF
TGTGCCAGCAGCGGTGGAGTGGGCTCACCCCTCCACTTT
>TRBD1|TRBJ2-3|-|TRBV2
CASSRDRSTDTQYF
TGTGCCAGCAGCCGGGACAGAAGCACAGATACGCAGTATTTT
>-|TRBJ2-7|-|TRBV5-1
CASNLESPTYEQYF
TGCGCCAGCAATCTAGAAAGTCCCACGTACGAGCAGTACTTC
>-|TRBJ1-2|-|TRBV6-1
CASSTWGGINYGYTF
TGTGCCAGCAGTACCTGGGGGGGTATTAACTATGGCTACACCTTC
>TRBD1|TRBJ2-2|-|TRBV5-1
CASSLAGGIGGELFF
TGCGCCAGCAGCTTAGCAGGGGGCATTGGCGGGGAGCTGTTTTTT
>-|TRBJ1-6|many|TRBV14
CASSQGREYSPLHF
TGTGCCAGCAGCCAGGGGAGGGAGTATTCACCCCTCCACTTT
>-|TRBJ2-3|-|TRBV5-1
CASSRVEDTGPAGTQYF
TGCGCCAGCAGCCGGGTGGAAGATACAGGTCCCGCCGGTACGCAGTATTTT
>-|TRBJ2-7|-|TRBV5-1
CASSLVSQGGIEQYF
TGCGCCAGCAGCTTGGTCTCCCAGGGAGGTATTGAGCAGTACTTC
>-|TRBJ1-1|-|TRBV28
CASSLSRGGTEAFF
TGTGCCAGCAGTTTATCCAGGGGAGGCACTGAAGCTTTCTTT
>TRBD2|TRBJ2-7|few|TRBV2
CASSELFGTSGRSRSYEQYF
TGTGCCAGCAGTGAACTCTTTGGGACTAGCGGGAGGTCCCGCTCCTACGAGCAGTACTTC
>TRBD1|TRBJ2-7|-|TRBV5-1
CASQGQGISSYEQYF
TGCGCCAGCCAGGGACAGGGGATATCCTCCTACGAGCAGTACTTC
>-|TRBJ1-5|-|TRBV18
CASSPGGQGQPQHF
TGTGCCAGCTCACCGGGGGGGCAGGGACAGCCCCAGCATTTT
>TRBD1|TRBJ2-1|-|TRBV19
CASSLENRGDYNEQFF
TGTGCCAGTAGTCTAGAGAACAGGGGAGATTACAATGAGCAGTTCTTC
>-|TRBJ2-3|-|TRBV5-4
CASSLPFTDTQYF
TGTGCCAGCAGCCTACCTTTCACAGATACGCAGTATTTT
>-|TRBJ1-1|-|TRBV7-2
CASSTMVGTEAFF
TGTGCCAGCAGCACCATGGTAGGCACTGAAGCTTTCTTT
>-|TRBJ2-7|-|TRBV21-1
CASSLGTAYEQYF
TGTGCCAGCAGCCTTGGGACAGCCTACGAGCAGTACTTC
>-|TRBJ2-1|few|TRBV7-9
CASSPPYREGNEQFF
TGTGCCAGCAGCCCACCATACAGGGAGGGGAATGAGCAGTTCTTC
>TRBD1|TRBJ2-1|-|TRBV19
CASGTGDYEQFF
TGTGCCAGCGGGACAGGGGATTATGAGCAGTTCTTC
>-|TRBJ1-3|-|TRBV7-2
CASSPRQPDSGNTIYF
TGTGCCAGCAGCCCCAGACAGCCAGACTCTGGAAACACCATATATTTT
>-|TRBJ1-1|few|TRBV18
CASSQRTEAFF
TGTGCCAGCTCCCAGAGAACTGAAGCTTTCTTT
>-|TRBJ1-1|-|TRBV28
CASSLWGENTEAFF
TGTGCCAGCAGTTTATGGGGGGAGAACACTGAAGCTTTCTTT
>TRBD2|TRBJ2-7|few|TRBV19
CASSPRLAGAPSYEQYF
TGTGCCAGTAGTCCTAGACTAGCGGGGGCCCCCTCCTACGAGCAGTACTTC
>-|TRBJ2-1|-|TRBV2
CASSPRGFREFF
TGTGCCAGCAGTCCACGGGGCTTTCGGGAGTTCTTC
>TRBD1|TRBJ1-3|once|TRBV27
CASSLDRGPGNTIYF
TGTGCCAGCAGTTTGGACAGGGGGCCTGGAAACACCATATATTTT
>-|TRBJ1-2|-|TRBV25-1
CASSKTRTNYGYTF
TGTGCCAGCAGTAAGACCCGGACAAACTATGGCTACACCTTC
>TRBD1|TRBJ2-4|-|TRBV5-8
CASSPGTGEAKNIQYF
TGTGCCAGCAGCCCCGGCACAGGGGAAGCCAAAAACATTCAGTACTTC
>-|TRBJ2-5|-|TRBV2
CASSPPEGGEETQYF
TGTGCCAGCAGCCCCCCAGAGGGGGGCGAGGAGACCCAGTACTTC
>TRBD1|TRBJ1-5|-|TRBV5-4
CASSPDRGDQPQHF
TGTGCCAGCAGCCCCGACAGGGGAGATCAGCCCCAGCATTTT
>TRBD2|TRBJ2-5|-|TRBV2
CASSPGTSGAQETQYF
TGTGCCAGCAGTCCTGGGACTAGCGGGGCCCAAGAGACCCAGTACTTC
>TRBD1|TRBJ1-2|-|TRBV28
CASSYRGNGYTF
TGTGCCAGCAGTTACAGGGGTAATGGCTACACCTTC
>TRBD2|TRBJ2-7|-|TRBV7-7
CASSPQWLAGPPSDGDEQYF
TGTGCTAGCAGCCCACAGTGGCTAGCGGGACCCCCCAGCGACGGCGACGAGCAGTACTTC
>-|TRBJ1-5|-|TRBV18
CASSPTERQPQHF
TGTGCCAGCTCACCCACGGAACGACAGCCCCAGCATTTT
>-|TRBJ2-3|-|TRBV28
CAIARGTTADTQYF
TGTGCCATTGCCCGGGGGACCACTGCAGATACGCAGTATTTT
>TRBD1|TRBJ1-3|-|TRBV10-3
CATLRLGQGAGNTIYF
TGTGCCACCCTCAGGCTGGGACAGGGGGCTGGAAACACCATATATTTT
>TRBD1|TRBJ2-4|-|TRBV10-2
CASSEGPGGSKNIQYF
TGCGCCAGCAGTGAAGGGCCAGGGGGATCCAAAAACATTCAGTACTTC
>-|TRBJ2-7|-|TRBV11-2
CASSLTDSSYEQYF
TGTGCCAGCAGCTTAACGGACAGCTCCTACGAGCAGTACTTC
>TRBD2|TRBJ2-3|-|TRBV19
CASSIKRLAGGDTDTQYF
TGTGCCAGTAGTATAAAGAGACTAGCGGGAGGGGACACAGATACGCAGTATTTT
>-|TRBJ2-2|-|TRBV5-1
CASSLRPFPNQDTGELFF
TGCGCCAGCAGCTTGAGACCGTTTCCAAACCAGGACACCGGGGAGCTGTTTTTT
>-|TRBJ1-1|-|TRBV18
CASSPQRTQNTEAFF
TGTGCCAGCTCACCGCAACGGACCCAGAACACTGAAGCTTTCTTT
>TRBD1|TRBJ2-3|-|TRBV11-2
CASSLNPTGGDTQYF
TGTGCCAGCAGCTTAAATCCGACAGGGGGGGATACGCAGTATTTT
>-|TRBJ2-5|-|TRBV18
CASSPMAEGTQYF
TGTGCCAGCTCACCAATGGCGGAGGGAACCCAGTACTTC
>TRBD1|TRBJ1-2|once|TRBV10-1
CASTAGGLYGYTF
TGCGCCAGCACCGCAGGGGGCCTCTATGGCTACACCTTC
>-|TRBJ2-5|-|TRBV19
CASSMGATMSPQTQYF
TGTGCCAGTAGTATGGGCGCCACCATGAGCCCCCAGACCCAGTACTTC
>-|TRBJ2-7|-|TRBV5-1
CASSLGQSEQYF
TGCGCCAGCAGCTTGGGCCAGTCGGAGCAGTACTTC
>-|TRBJ1-1|-|TRBV7-6
CASSLEAGINTEAFF
TGTGCCAGCAGCTTAGAAGCGGGGATAAACACTGAAGCTTTCTTT
>-|TRBJ2-7|once|TRBV7-9
CASSFIRDTSYEQYF
TGTGCCAGCAGCTTCATCCGGGACACCTCCTACGAGCAGTACTTC
>TRBD1|TRBJ1-2|-|TRBV5-1
CASSLLQGGNYGYTF
TGCGCCAGCAGCTTGCTCCAGGGGGGTAACTATGGCTACACCTTC
>-|TRBJ2-7|few|TRBV5-6
CASSSPLEVGQYF
TGTGCCAGCAGCTCCCCCCTAGAGGTGGGGCAGTACTTC